This T cell receptor beta chain was captured in a study of spatial heterogeneity in lung cancer. Study-level points and caveats: Circulating ubiquitous expanded tumor TCRs were observed more frequently at resection than at follow-up.

The study tagged each TCR cDNA molecule with a unique molecular identifier. TCRdb independently ran MiXCR on the 5' RACE reads; one entry per CDR3 protein. The sample has around 60,000 distinct CDR3 sequences, approximately 8.9% seen once; the top ten hold more than 13%. Trimming left V 8 bases short and J 5 bases short, with 15 bases between. The CDR3 is 13 residues long. Germline V lookup: CDR1 ENHRY, CDR2 SYGVKD. Time point defined: sample taken at primary tumor resection. Unsorted samples of tumor, nontumor lung or frozen PBMC had their whole RNA sequenced. About this clonotype itself: Its antigen remains unidentified.

The chain carries TRBV10-3 and TRBJ2-5; D perhaps matches TRBD2 (6 bases). The TCR originated in a female donor with early-stage non-small cell lung cancer. Source: PBMCs, taken at surgery. CDR3 coding DNA: TGTGCCATCGGGTTCAGTGGGGGGGAGACCCAGTACTTC. Translation gives CAIGFSGGETQYF.